A single sample gave rise to the 17 T cell receptor beta chains below, sequenced in a study of T cells in Graves' hyperthyroidism and ophthalmopathy. Amplification of TCR beta CDR3 regions used RNA as the template. With the HTBI primer set, the TCR CDR3 went through a first round of RT-PCR. TCRdb ran MiXCR on the multiplex PCR reads and lists one entry per CDR3 protein. The sample consists of 500,000 to 600,000 distinct CDR3 sequences, 15% to 20% of them appearing once. Sequenced material: blood. These receptors all come from a man aged 40-50 years with Graves' ophthalmopathy.

This clonotype was counted at least ten times. The chain joins TRBV20-1 to TRBJ1-1; D uncertain. Germline V lookup: CDR1 DFQATT, CDR2 SNEGSKA (reference sequence). There are 15 residues in the CDR3. Written as DNA, the CDR3 is TGCGGAGCTAGTAATCCTTACCACATGAACACTGAAGCTTTCTTT. Its protein is CGASNPYHMNTEAFF.

To note about this clonotype: One junction end does not reproduce the germline sequence, and a read error may be involved. The V and J genes are TRBV7-3 and TRBJ2-3; no clear D. CDR1 is SGHTA and CDR2 is FQGTGA in the germline V gene. The CDR3 contains 18 residues. The CDR3: CASSQDPSPWASTDTQCF. As DNA, the CDR3 is TGCGCCAGCAGCCAAGATCCATCCCCCTGGGCGAGCACAGATACGCAGTGTTTT.

The rearrangement uses TRBV20-1 and TRBJ2-7; possible D gene TRBD1, 5 bases. V lost 4 bases, J lost 0 bases, and 13 bases lay in between. The CDR3 has 14 residues. Germline CDR1 DFQATT, CDR2 SNEGSKA (reference sequence). The CDR3 region has the DNA TGCAGTGCTAACCCACAGGAGCTCTCCTACGAGCAGTACTTC. Protein: CSANPQELSYEQYF.

The V call is TRBV5-5, the J call TRBJ2-2; tentative D call: TRBD2 (6 bases). V lost 3 bases and J 1 base, leaving 13 bases between the germline ends. The CDR3 is 16 amino acids. Germline V lookup: CDR1 SGHKS, CDR2 YYEKEE (reference sequence). The CDR3 region is CASSSHGGLNTGELFF. In nucleotides, the CDR3 is TGTGCCAGCAGCTCCCACGGGGGACTGAACACCGGGGAGCTGTTTTTT.

On this clonotype: The germline gene is not matched at one end of the junction; a read error may be the cause. This sequence joins TRBV19 and TRBJ1-5; a possible D gene is TRBD1 (6 bases). CDR1 is LNHDA, CDR2 SQIVND, per germline (reference sequence). The CDR3 is 14 residues long. The DNA for the CDR3 is TGTGCCAGTACTAATCCGGGGGGCAAACAGCCCCAGCATTTT. Its protein product is CASTNPGGKQPQHF.

This clonotype was detected many times. This rearrangement joins TRBV11-2 to TRBJ2-1, with D maybe TRBD2 (5 bases). V dropped 4 bases and J dropped 4 bases, with 14 bases sitting between them. The V gene's germline CDR1 is SGHAT and CDR2 FQNNGV. CDR3 length: 15 amino acids. The CDR3 DNA reads as TGTGCCAGCAGCTATAGCCCGGAGGTGTACAATGAGCAGTTCTTC. Amino acids: CASSYSPEVYNEQFF.

This clonotype was detected a few times. The chain has TRBV20-1 and TRBJ2-7, with D tentatively TRBD2 (6 bases). From germline, CDR1 is DFQATT and CDR2 SNEGSKA (reference sequence). CDR3 size: 13 residues. V was clipped by 4 bases and J by 2 bases, with 12 bases between them. The CDR3 coding sequence is TGCAGTGCTATCGGGAGCAATCCCTACGAGCAGTACTTC. Amino acid sequence: CSAIGSNPYEQYF.

This clonotype showed up many times. The chain combines TRBV27 with TRBJ2-7, with D tentatively TRBD1 (6 bases). The CDR3 is 14 residues long. Trimming took off 2 bases at V and 6 bases at J, with 14 bases between the two ends. Germline CDR1 reads MNHEY; CDR2 reads SMNVEV (reference sequence). CDR3: CASSLTQGSSEQYF. Here the CDR3 DNA reads TGTGCCAGCAGTTTAACACAGGGATCATCCGAGCAGTACTTC.

This chain uses TRBV5-4 with TRBJ2-6; 7 nucleotides align to TRBD1. Germline V lookup: CDR1 SGHNT, CDR2 YYREEE (reference sequence). The CDR3 runs to 16 residues. V trimming: 3 bases; J trimming: 4 bases; junction bases outside the gene matches: 7. This CDR3 is CASSSLGGAGANVLTF. CDR3 bases: TGTGCCAGCAGCTCCTTAGGGGGCGCCGGGGCCAACGTCCTGACTTTC.

This clonotype has more than one count but fewer than ten. This sequence joins TRBV5-6 and TRBJ2-7; 7 bases line up with TRBD2. V trimming: 1 base; J trimming: 2 bases; junction bases outside the gene matches: 6. The CDR3 runs to 15 residues. Per the germline V gene, CDR1 is SGHDT and CDR2 is YYEEEE. The CDR3 here is CASSLTSSGAYEQYF. CDR3 DNA sequence: TGTGCCAGCAGCTTGACCTCCAGCGGGGCCTACGAGCAGTACTTC.

This clonotype was seen ten or more times. The chain has TRBV7-8 and TRBJ2-3; D may correspond to TRBD1 or TRBD2 (6 bases each). CDR3 length: 15 residues. The germline gives CDR1 SGHVS, CDR2 FQNEAQ. V lost 7 bases and J lost 5, with 19 bases in between. The chain's CDR3 is CASIWGAGYQDTQYF. Written as DNA, the CDR3 is TGTGCCAGCATCTGGGGGGCAGGGTATCAAGATACGCAGTATTTT.

This clonotype was recorded a few times. V gene TRBV28 combines with J gene TRBJ2-5, with 9 bases lining up with TRBD1. V trimming: 4 bases; J trimming: 6 bases; junction bases outside the gene matches: 12. Germline V gene sequence: CDR1 MDHEN, CDR2 SYDVKM. The CDR3 has 16 residues. CDR3 loop: CASSYQGTGQGQTQYF. CDR3 nucleotide sequence: TGTGCCAGCAGTTACCAAGGCACGGGACAGGGACAGACCCAGTACTTC.

This clonotype was recorded at least ten times. This chain uses TRBV28 with TRBJ2-7; TRBD1 agrees at 8 bases. Trimming at V came to 3 bases and at J to 6 bases, leaving 7 bases not matched to a gene. This CDR3 is built from 14 residues. CDR1 MDHEN and CDR2 SYDVKM come from the germline V gene. CDR3: CASSLTGVQSEQYF. The CDR3 DNA sequence: TGTGCCAGCAGTTTGACAGGGGTCCAAAGCGAGCAGTACTTC.

There are a few counts of this clonotype. This chain links TRBV12-3 or TRBV12-4 with TRBJ2-1; 8 positions agree with TRBD1. This CDR3 is built from 13 residues. Trimming took 8 bases from V and 3 from J; bases not matched to a gene: 3. The CDR3 DNA is TGTGCCAGCCGACAGGGGTACTACAATGAGCAGTTCTTC. This translates into CASRQGYYNEQFF.

A few counts support this clonotype. V usage is TRBV6-1 and J usage is TRBJ1-2, with 10 bases identical to TRBD1. The CDR3 sequence is 16 residues long. V dropped 6 bases and J dropped 8; count of bases not matched to a gene: 15. Germline CDR1 and CDR2: MNHNS and SASEGT. CDR3 in DNA: TGTGCCAGCAGAACGACGGCGACAGGGGGCGTAACGGGCTACACCTTC. This gives the protein CASRTTATGGVTGYTF.

This sequence joins TRBV29-1 and TRBJ2-4; 7 bases match TRBD2. V lost 4 bases to trimming and J lost 5 bases; unmatched junction nucleotides: 11. Germline V gene lookup returns CDR1 SQVTM and CDR2 ANQGSEA. CDR3 length: 15 residues. The CDR3 bases are TGCAGCGTTGGGGAGGGAACCGTACTACAAAACATTCAGTACTTC. This gives the protein CSVGEGTVLQNIQYF. Full variable domain (rest looked up from reference TRBV29-1 and TRBJ2-4): SAVISQKPSRDICQRGTSLTIQCQVDSQVTMMFWYRQQPGQSLTLIATANQGSEATYESGFVIDKFPISRPNLTFSTLTVSNMSPEDSSIYLCSVGEGTVLQNIQYFGAGTRLSVL.

This clonotype was picked up many times. J is TRBJ2-7 and V is TRBV5-1; D is undetermined. Germline assignment: CDR1 SGHRS and CDR2 YFSETQ. This CDR3 has 14 amino acids. V gave up 4 bases and J gave up 1 base, with 12 bases separating them. CDR3 sequence: CASSPADRSYEQYF. DNA for the CDR3: TGCGCCAGCAGCCCGGCCGATAGATCCTACGAGCAGTACTTC.